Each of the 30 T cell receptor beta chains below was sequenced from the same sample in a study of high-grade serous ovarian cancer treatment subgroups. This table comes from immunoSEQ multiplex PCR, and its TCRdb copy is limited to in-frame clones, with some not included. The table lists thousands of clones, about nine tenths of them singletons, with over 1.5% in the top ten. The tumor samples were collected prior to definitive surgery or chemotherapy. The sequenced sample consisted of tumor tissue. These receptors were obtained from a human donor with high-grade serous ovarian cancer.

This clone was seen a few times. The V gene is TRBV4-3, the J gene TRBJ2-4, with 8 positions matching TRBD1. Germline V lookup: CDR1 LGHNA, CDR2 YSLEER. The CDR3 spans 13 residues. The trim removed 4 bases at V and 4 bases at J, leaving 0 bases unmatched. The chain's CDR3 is CASSRTGKNIQYF. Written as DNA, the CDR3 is TGCGCCAGCAGCCGGACAGGGAAAAACATTCAGTACTTC.

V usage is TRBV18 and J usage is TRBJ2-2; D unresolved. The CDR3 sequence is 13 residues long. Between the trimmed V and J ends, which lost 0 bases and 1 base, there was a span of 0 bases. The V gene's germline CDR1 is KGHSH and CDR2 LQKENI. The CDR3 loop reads CASSPPNTGELFF. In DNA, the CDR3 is TGTGCCAGCTCACCACCGAACACCGGGGAGCTGTTTTTT.

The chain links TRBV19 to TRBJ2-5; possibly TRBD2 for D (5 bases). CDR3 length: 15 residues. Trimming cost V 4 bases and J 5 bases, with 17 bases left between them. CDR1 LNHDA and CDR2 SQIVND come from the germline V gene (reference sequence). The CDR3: CASSTTGPSGETQYF. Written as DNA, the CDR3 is TGTGCCAGTAGTACTACCGGGCCCTCGGGGGAGACCCAGTACTTC.

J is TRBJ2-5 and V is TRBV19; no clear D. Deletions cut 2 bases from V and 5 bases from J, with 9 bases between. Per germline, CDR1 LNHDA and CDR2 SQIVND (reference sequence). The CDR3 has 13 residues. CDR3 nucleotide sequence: TGTGCCAGTAGTATACCCCCCGGGGAGACCCAGTACTTC. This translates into CASSIPPGETQYF.

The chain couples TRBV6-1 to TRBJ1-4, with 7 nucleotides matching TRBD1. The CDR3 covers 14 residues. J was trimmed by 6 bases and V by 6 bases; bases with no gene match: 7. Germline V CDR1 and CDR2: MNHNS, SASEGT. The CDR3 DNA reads TGTGCCAGCAGCAACGAGGGGGCTCATGAAAAACTGTTTTTT. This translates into CASSNEGAHEKLFF.

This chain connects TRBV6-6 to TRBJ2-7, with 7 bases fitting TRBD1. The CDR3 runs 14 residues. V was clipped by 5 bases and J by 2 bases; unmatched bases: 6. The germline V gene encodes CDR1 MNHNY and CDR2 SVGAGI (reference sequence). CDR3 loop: CASSPWTGTYEQYF. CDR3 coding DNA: TGTGCCAGCAGTCCCTGGACAGGTACCTACGAGCAGTACTTC.

The CDR3 DNA sequence: TGTGCCAGCAGCTTAGATCGGCTAGCGGGAGGCAGCTATACGCAGTATTTT. Translated: CASSLDRLAGGSYTQYF. The J gene is TRBJ2-3, the V gene TRBV11-2, with 11 bases matching TRBD2. Germline-derived CDR1 and CDR2 are SGHAT and FQNNGV. The V gene end was trimmed by 0 bases and the J gene end by 7 bases; junction bases not matched to a gene: 9. The CDR3 totals 17 residues.

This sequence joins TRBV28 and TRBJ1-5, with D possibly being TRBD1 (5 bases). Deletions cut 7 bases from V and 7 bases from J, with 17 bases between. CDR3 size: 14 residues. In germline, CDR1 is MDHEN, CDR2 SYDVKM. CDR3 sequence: CASKVRSGYQPQHF. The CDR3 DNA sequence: TGTGCCAGCAAGGTCCGGTCAGGGTACCAGCCCCAGCATTTT.

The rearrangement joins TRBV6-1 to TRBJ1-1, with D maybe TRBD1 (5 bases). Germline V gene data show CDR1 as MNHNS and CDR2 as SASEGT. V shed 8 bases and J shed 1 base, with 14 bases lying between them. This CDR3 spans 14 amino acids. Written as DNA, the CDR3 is TGTGCCAGCCAAAACTTTGGACAGAACACTGAAGCTTTCTTT. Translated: CASQNFGQNTEAFF.

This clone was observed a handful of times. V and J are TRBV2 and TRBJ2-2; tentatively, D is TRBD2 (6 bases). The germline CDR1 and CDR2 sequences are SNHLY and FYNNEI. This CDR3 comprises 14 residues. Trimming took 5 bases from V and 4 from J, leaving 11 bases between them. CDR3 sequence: CASSRDGGTGELFF. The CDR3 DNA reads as TGTGCCAGCAGTCGGGACGGGGGCACCGGGGAGCTGTTTTTT.

Written as DNA, the CDR3 is TGTGCCAGCACCGGGACTATGGGCGGCTACACCTTC. Residues: CASTGTMGGYTF. The chain combines TRBV6-5 with TRBJ1-2; D possibly corresponds to TRBD1 (5 bases). Trimming took off 7 bases at V and 8 bases at J, with 14 bases between the two ends. Germline V gene data show CDR1 as MNHEY and CDR2 as SVGAGI. CDR3 length equals 12 residues.

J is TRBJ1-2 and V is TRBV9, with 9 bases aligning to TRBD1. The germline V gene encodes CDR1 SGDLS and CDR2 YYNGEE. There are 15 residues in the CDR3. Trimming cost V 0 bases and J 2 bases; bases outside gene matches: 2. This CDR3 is CASSVVGTGNYGYTF. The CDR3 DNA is TGTGCCAGCAGCGTAGTAGGGACAGGGAACTATGGCTACACCTTC.

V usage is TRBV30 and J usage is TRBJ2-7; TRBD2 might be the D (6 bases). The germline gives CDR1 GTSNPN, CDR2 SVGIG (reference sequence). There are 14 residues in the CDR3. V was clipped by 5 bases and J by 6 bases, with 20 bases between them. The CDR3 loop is CAWVEEGLSGEQYF. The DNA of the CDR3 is TGTGCCTGGGTCGAGGAGGGGTTGAGTGGCGAGCAGTACTTC.

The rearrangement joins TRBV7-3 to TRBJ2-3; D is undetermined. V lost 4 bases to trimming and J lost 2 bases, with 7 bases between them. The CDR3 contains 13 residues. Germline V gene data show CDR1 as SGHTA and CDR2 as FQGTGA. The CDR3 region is CASSSTYTDTQYF. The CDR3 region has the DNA TGTGCCAGCAGCTCGACTTACACAGATACGCAGTATTTT.

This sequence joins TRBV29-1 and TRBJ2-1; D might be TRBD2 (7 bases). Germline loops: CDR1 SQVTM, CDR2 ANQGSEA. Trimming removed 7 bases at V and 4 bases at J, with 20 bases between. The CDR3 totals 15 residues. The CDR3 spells CSAPKGGRGYNEQFF. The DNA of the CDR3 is TGCAGCGCCCCTAAGGGGGGGCGGGGGTACAATGAGCAGTTCTTC.

In DNA, the CDR3 is TGTGCCAGCAGCTCGCCGGGACAGGGTGCCTATGGCTACACCTTC. This gives the protein CASSSPGQGAYGYTF. This rearrangement joins TRBV7-8 to TRBJ1-2, with TRBD1 matching over 9 bases. Germline assignment: CDR1 SGHVS and CDR2 FQNEAQ. Trimming took 4 bases from V and 4 from J; bases not matched to a gene: 7. This CDR3 comprises 15 residues.

CDR3 region: CASSRSGTYTGELFF. For the CDR3, the DNA is TGTGCCAGCAGTCGTTCCGGGACGTACACCGGGGAGCTGTTTTTT. The V and J genes are TRBV28 and TRBJ2-2; D might be TRBD1 or TRBD2, each matching 5 bases. The CDR3 length is 15 residues. The ends were cut back, 5 bases at V and 3 bases at J, with 13 bases in the middle. Germline V gives CDR1 MDHEN, CDR2 SYDVKM.

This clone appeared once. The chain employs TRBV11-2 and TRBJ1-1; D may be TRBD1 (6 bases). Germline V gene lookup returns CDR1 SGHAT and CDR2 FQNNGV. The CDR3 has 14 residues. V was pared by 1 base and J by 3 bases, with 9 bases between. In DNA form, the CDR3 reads TGTGCCAGCAGCTTAGCAGGGGCGGACACTGAAGCTTTCTTT. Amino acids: CASSLAGADTEAFF.

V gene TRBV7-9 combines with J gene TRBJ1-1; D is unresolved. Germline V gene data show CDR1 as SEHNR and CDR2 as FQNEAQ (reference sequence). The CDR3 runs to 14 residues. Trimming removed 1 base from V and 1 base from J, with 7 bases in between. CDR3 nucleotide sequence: TGTGCCAGCAGCTTAGACATGCAGAACACTGAAGCTTTCTTT. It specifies CASSLDMQNTEAFF.

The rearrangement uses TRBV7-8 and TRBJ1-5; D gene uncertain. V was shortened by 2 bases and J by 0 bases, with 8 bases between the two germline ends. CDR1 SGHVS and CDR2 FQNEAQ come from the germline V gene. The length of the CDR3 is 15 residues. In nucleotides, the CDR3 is TGTGCCAGCAGCTTATCAGGAGATAGCAATCAGCCCCAGCATTTT. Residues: CASSLSGDSNQPQHF. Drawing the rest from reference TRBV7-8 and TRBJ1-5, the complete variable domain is GAGVSQSPRYKVAKRGQDVALRCDPISGHVSLFWYQQALGQGPEFLTYFQNEAQLDKSGLPSDRFFAERPEGSVSTLKIQRTQQEDSAVYLCASSLSGDSNQPQHFGDGTRLSIL.

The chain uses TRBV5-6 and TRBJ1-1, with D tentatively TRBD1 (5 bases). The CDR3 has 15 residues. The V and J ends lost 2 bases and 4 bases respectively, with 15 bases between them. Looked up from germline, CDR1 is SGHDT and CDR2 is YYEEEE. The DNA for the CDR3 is TGTGCCAGCAGCTTAGTATCAGGGACCGGCACTGAAGCTTTCTTT. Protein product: CASSLVSGTGTEAFF.

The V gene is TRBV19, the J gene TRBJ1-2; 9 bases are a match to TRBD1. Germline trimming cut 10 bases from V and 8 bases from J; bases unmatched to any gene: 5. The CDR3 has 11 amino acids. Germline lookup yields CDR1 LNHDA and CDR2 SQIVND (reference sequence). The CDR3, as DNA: TGTGCCACCGGACAGGGGCGAGGCTACACCTTC. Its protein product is CATGQGRGYTF.

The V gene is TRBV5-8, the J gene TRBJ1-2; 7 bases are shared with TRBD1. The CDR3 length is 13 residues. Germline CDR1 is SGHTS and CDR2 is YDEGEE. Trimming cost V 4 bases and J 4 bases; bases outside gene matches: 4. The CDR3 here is CASSPQGFYGYTF. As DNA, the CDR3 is TGTGCCAGCAGCCCACAGGGGTTCTATGGCTACACCTTC.

This CDR3 reads CASSSGGRVGYEQYF. The CDR3 region has the DNA TGTGCCAGCAGCTCAGGGGGCAGGGTGGGGTACGAGCAGTACTTC. The V gene is TRBV7-2, the J gene TRBJ2-7; 8 bases are a match to TRBD1. This CDR3 spans 15 amino acids. CDR1 and CDR2 from the germline V gene are SGHTA and FQGNSA. The V and J ends lost 4 bases and 4 bases, in that order; junction bases with no gene match: 9.

The DNA for the CDR3 is TGCGCCAGCAGCCAAGATAGGGCAGGGAGCACTGAAGCTTTCTTT. This gives the protein CASSQDRAGSTEAFF. This chain connects TRBV4-1 to TRBJ1-1; D is perhaps TRBD1 (5 bases). The CDR3 covers 15 residues. Trimming removed 0 bases from V and 4 bases from J, with 12 bases in between. In germline, CDR1 is MGHRA, CDR2 YSYEKL.

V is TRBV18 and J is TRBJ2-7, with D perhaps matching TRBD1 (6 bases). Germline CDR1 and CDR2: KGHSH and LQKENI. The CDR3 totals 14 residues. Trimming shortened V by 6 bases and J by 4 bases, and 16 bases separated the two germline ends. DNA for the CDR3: TGTGCCAGCTCTCCCGATACAACAGGGTACGAGCAGTACTTC. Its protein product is CASSPDTTGYEQYF.

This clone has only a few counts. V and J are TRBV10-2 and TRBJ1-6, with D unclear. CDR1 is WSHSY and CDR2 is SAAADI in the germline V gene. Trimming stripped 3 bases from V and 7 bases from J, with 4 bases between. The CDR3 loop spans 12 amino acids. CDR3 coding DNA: TGCGCCAGCAGTGAAACGAATTCACCCCTCCACTTT. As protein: CASSETNSPLHF.

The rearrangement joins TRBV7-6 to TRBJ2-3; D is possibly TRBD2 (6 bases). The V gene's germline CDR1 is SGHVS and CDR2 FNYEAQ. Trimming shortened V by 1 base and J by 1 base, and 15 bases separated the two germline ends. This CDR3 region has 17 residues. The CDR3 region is CASSLGDLTRGTDTQYF. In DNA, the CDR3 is TGTGCCAGCAGCTTAGGCGACCTGACTAGGGGCACAGATACGCAGTATTTT.

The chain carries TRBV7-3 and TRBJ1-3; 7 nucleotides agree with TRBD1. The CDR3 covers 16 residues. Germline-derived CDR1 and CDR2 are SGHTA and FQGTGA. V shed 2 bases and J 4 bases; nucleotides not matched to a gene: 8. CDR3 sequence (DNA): TGTGCCAGCAGCTTAGGCCCGGGACAGAGAGGAAACACCATATATTTT. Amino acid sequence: CASSLGPGQRGNTIYF.

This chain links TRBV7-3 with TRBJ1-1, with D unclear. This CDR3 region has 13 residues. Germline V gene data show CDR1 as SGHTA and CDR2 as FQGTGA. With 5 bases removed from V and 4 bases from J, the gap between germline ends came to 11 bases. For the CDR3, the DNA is TGTGCCAGCAGCCAACAGACGGGCACTGAAGCTTTCTTT. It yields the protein CASSQQTGTEAFF.